The 25 T cell receptor beta chains below all came from one sample that was sequenced in a study of blood T cell repertoires in COVID-19. The assay was immunoSEQ multiplex PCR, and TCRdb's table has in-frame clones only and misses some. The sample records fewer than 350,000 clones, around 81% being singletons. The sample consisted of peripheral blood. The receptors were gathered from a woman aged 55 to 70 with active or convalescent COVID-19.

The chain has TRBV18 and TRBJ1-1; maybe TRBD1 (6 bases). CDR1 and CDR2 from the germline V gene are KGHSH and LQKENI. The ends were cut back, 2 bases at V and 1 base at J, with 14 bases in the middle. The CDR3 length is 16 residues. The CDR3 spells CASSPGVGTRNTEAFF. CDR3 nucleotides: TGTGCCAGCTCACCAGGGGTAGGGACAAGGAACACTGAAGCTTTCTTT.

J is TRBJ1-3 and V is TRBV11-2; 8 bases match TRBD1. V trimming: 5 bases; J trimming: 2 bases; junction bases outside the gene matches: 5. Germline V gene sequence: CDR1 SGHAT, CDR2 FQNNGV. This CDR3 has 15 residues. CDR3 sequence: CASSQARGPGNTIYF. The CDR3 DNA sequence: TGTGCCAGCAGCCAGGCCAGGGGGCCTGGAAACACCATATATTTT.

The chain combines TRBV5-1 with TRBJ1-1, with D hard to call. CDR1 is SGHRS and CDR2 is YFSETQ in the germline V gene. There are 13 residues in the CDR3. V lost 6 bases to trimming and J lost 1 base, with 10 bases between them. The DNA for the CDR3 is TGCGCCAGCACCTACCCCGGGAACACTGAAGCTTTCTTT. Protein sequence: CASTYPGNTEAFF.

The chain carries TRBV5-1 and TRBJ2-1; 11 bases align to TRBD2. The CDR3 totals 15 residues. Germline lookup yields CDR1 SGHRS and CDR2 YFSETQ. The V segment lost 4 bases and the J segment 7 bases; nucleotides outside the gene matches: 7. The CDR3 DNA reads TGCGCCAGCAGCGGCGGGACTAGCGGTCCAAATGAGCAGTTCTTC. Protein: CASSGGTSGPNEQFF. Based on the CDR3 plus reference TRBV5-1 and TRBJ2-1, the full variable domain is KAGVTQTPRYLIKTRGQQVTLSCSPISGHRSVSWYQQTPGQGLQFLFEYFSETQRNKGNFPGRFSGRQFSNSRSEMNVSTLELGDSALYLCASSGGTSGPNEQFFGPGTRLTVL.

This chain connects TRBV11-3 to TRBJ2-3; 8 nucleotides agree with TRBD1. There are 14 residues in the CDR3. Germline V gives CDR1 SGHNT, CDR2 YENEEA. The V gene end was trimmed by 5 bases and the J gene end by 2 bases; junction bases not matched to a gene: 3. For the CDR3, the DNA is TGTGCCAGCAGCCCAGGGGGCGCCACAGATACGCAGTATTTT. The encoded protein is CASSPGGATDTQYF.

The rearrangement links TRBV6-4 to TRBJ1-2; D gene unclear. This CDR3 has 12 residues. Germline loops: CDR1 MRHNA, CDR2 SNTAGT. V was cut by 8 bases and J by 1 base, with 8 bases left in between. The CDR3 loop is CASSGSNYGYTF. As DNA, the CDR3 is TGTGCCAGCTCCGGGAGTAACTATGGCTACACCTTC.

The chain recombines TRBV14 with TRBJ2-7; 7 positions agree with TRBD1. V shed 4 bases and J 3 bases; nucleotides not matched to a gene: 6. The CDR3 is made up of 14 amino acids. CDR1 and CDR2 (germline): SGHDN, FVKESK. CDR3 sequence reads: CASSLGAGGYEQYF. The CDR3 DNA follows: TGTGCCAGCAGCCTCGGGGCAGGGGGCTACGAGCAGTACTTC.

The V gene is TRBV19, the J gene TRBJ1-5, with a possible D match to TRBD1 (6 bases). CDR3 length: 15 residues. The germline gives CDR1 LNHDA, CDR2 SQIVND (reference sequence). V gave up 3 bases and J gave up 6 bases, with 15 bases separating them. The CDR3 nucleotides read TGTGCCAGTAGTATCCAGGCAGGGGTTGGTCAGCCCCAGCATTTT. Its protein is CASSIQAGVGQPQHF. The full variable domain, with the rest looked up from reference TRBV19 and TRBJ1-5, is DGGITQSPKYLFRKEGQNVTLSCEQNLNHDAMYWYRQDPGQGLRLIYYSQIVNDFQKGDIAEGYSVSREKKESFPLTVTSAQKNPTAFYLCASSIQAGVGQPQHFGDGTRLSIL.

In this sample, this clone turned up once. The chain has TRBV6-6 and TRBJ2-1; D ambiguous. This CDR3 is 15 amino acids long. Germline-derived CDR1 and CDR2 are MNHNY and SVGAGI (reference sequence). Trimming removed 8 bases from V and 7 bases from J, with 21 bases in between. The CDR3 coding sequence is TGTGCCAGCGTCGCTTCCACGACTGGTGAGAATGAGCAGTTCTTC. Translated, it gives CASVASTTGENEQFF.

The chain has TRBV3-1 (or the pseudogene TRBV3-2) and TRBJ1-2, with D tentatively TRBD1 (6 bases). Germline V gene data show CDR1 as LGHDT and CDR2 as YNNKEL (reference sequence). Trimming shortened V by 3 bases and J by 0 bases, and 8 bases separated the two germline ends. This CDR3 has 14 residues. This CDR3 reads CASSQAGANYGYTF. CDR3 in DNA: TGTGCCAGCAGCCAGGCAGGGGCTAACTATGGCTACACCTTC.

CDR3 nucleotides: TGTGCCAGTAGGAACCGGGACAGGGGTGATGGGCATGGCTACACCTTC. Translated, it gives CASRNRDRGDGHGYTF. The gene calls are TRBV19 and TRBJ1-2; 10 bases map to TRBD1. J lost 6 bases, V lost 6 bases, and 13 bases had no gene match. CDR3 size: 16 residues. Germline loops: CDR1 LNHDA, CDR2 SQIVND (reference sequence).

This chain links TRBV18 with TRBJ1-4, with a possible D match to TRBD1 (5 bases). The germline V and J ends were trimmed by 3 bases and 13 bases, with 21 bases remaining between them. The CDR3 extends over 15 amino acids. Looked up from germline, CDR1 is KGHSH and CDR2 is LQKENI. The CDR3 region has the DNA TGTGCCAGCTCACCGGAAAGTCCAGGGCTAGGTGGACTGTTTTTT. It is translated as CASSPESPGLGGLFF.

The genes are TRBV6-2 or TRBV6-3 and TRBJ2-7, with D possibly matching TRBD1 (5 bases). Germline-derived CDR1 and CDR2 are MNHEY and SVGEGT. The ends were cut back, 4 bases at V and 4 bases at J, with 20 bases in the middle. The CDR3 length is 16 residues. CDR3 amino acids: CASSSPRPRTPYEQYF. In DNA, the CDR3 is TGTGCCAGCAGTTCGCCCAGACCTCGGACACCATACGAGCAGTACTTC.

V usage is TRBV2 and J usage is TRBJ2-3, with TRBD1 identical over 7 bases. Germline V CDR1 and CDR2: SNHLY, FYNNEI. This CDR3 comprises 16 residues. The ends lost 7 bases at V and 3 bases at J; junction bases unmatched: 13. The CDR3 loop is CASTLTRAGGTDTQYF. The CDR3 DNA sequence: TGTGCCAGCACTCTCACGAGGGCAGGGGGAACAGATACGCAGTATTTT.

This clone appeared a single time. The V and J genes are TRBV18 and TRBJ2-5; a possible D gene is TRBD1 (5 bases). The CDR3 totals 13 residues. Germline V gene sequence: CDR1 KGHSH, CDR2 LQKENI. V lost 3 bases, J lost 3 bases, and 8 bases lay in between. The CDR3 DNA reads as TGTGCCAGCTCACCGGCCAGGGAAGAGACCCAGTACTTC. Translating it yields CASSPAREETQYF.

The chain combines TRBV6-6 with TRBJ1-1; 11 bases are a match to TRBD1. The germline gives CDR1 MNHNY, CDR2 SVGAGI (reference sequence). The CDR3 contains 16 residues. The trim removed 6 bases at V and 1 base at J, leaving 7 bases unmatched. CDR3 residues: CASRQGTGGENTEAFF. As DNA, the CDR3 is TGTGCCAGCAGGCAAGGGACAGGGGGGGAGAACACTGAAGCTTTCTTT.

V gene TRBV3-1 (or the pseudogene TRBV3-2) combines with J gene TRBJ2-3; D possibly corresponds to TRBD1 (6 bases). V lost 5 bases and J 3 bases, leaving 18 bases between the germline ends. Germline lookup yields CDR1 LGHDT and CDR2 YNNKEL (reference sequence). This CDR3 spans 16 amino acids. In DNA form, the CDR3 reads TGTGCCAGCAGCTCCATCGAGCAGGGGTGGACAGATACGCAGTATTTT. Translating gives CASSSIEQGWTDTQYF.

The chain links TRBV7-9 to TRBJ1-4; 10 nucleotides agree with TRBD1. This CDR3 contains 14 residues. V was clipped by 5 bases and J by 5 bases; unmatched bases: 2. CDR1 SEHNR and CDR2 FQNEAQ come from the germline V gene (reference sequence). CDR3 sequence: CASSKDRGNEKLFF. The CDR3 region has the DNA TGTGCCAGCAGCAAGGACAGGGGGAATGAAAAACTGTTTTTT.

This clone was detected only once. The J gene is TRBJ2-5, the V gene TRBV20-1, with 7 positions matching TRBD2. The CDR3 spans 11 residues. CDR1 DFQATT and CDR2 SNEGSKA come from the germline V gene (reference sequence). V lost 6 bases to trimming and J lost 5 bases; unmatched junction nucleotides: 3. The CDR3 region is CSAGLDETQYF. In DNA, the CDR3 is TGCAGTGCAGGACTAGACGAGACCCAGTACTTC.

The rearrangement links TRBV20-1 to TRBJ2-3; D is perhaps TRBD1 (5 bases). The CDR3 is 11 residues long. The germline CDR1 and CDR2 sequences are DFQATT and SNEGSKA (reference sequence). CDR3 nucleotide sequence: TGCAGCGAACTTGGGGCGGATACGCAGTATTTT. It codes for CSELGADTQYF.

The rearrangement joins TRBV6-4 to TRBJ2-3, with 14 bases that match TRBD2. The CDR3 is made up of 16 amino acids. The V gene's germline CDR1 is MRHNA and CDR2 SNTAGT. Trimming at V came to 2 bases and at J to 4 bases, leaving 2 bases not matched to a gene. In DNA, the CDR3 is TGTGCCAGCAGTGACAAGACTAGCGGGGGGGCAGATACGCAGTATTTT. The encoded protein is CASSDKTSGGADTQYF.

This chain joins TRBV5-4 and TRBJ2-5, with a possible D match to TRBD2 (5 bases). V lost 4 bases, J lost 0 bases, and 10 bases lay in between. This CDR3 has 14 residues. Germline-derived CDR1 and CDR2 are SGHNT and YYREEE (reference sequence). The CDR3 loop reads CASSLQRNQETQYF. As DNA, the CDR3 is TGTGCCAGCAGCCTGCAGCGGAACCAAGAGACCCAGTACTTC. The variable domain in full, completed from reference TRBV5-4 and TRBJ2-5, reads ETGVTQSPTHLIKTRGQQVTLRCSSQSGHNTVSWYQQALGQGPQFIFQYYREEENGRGNFPPRFSGLQFPNYSSELNVNALELDDSALYLCASSLQRNQETQYFGPGTRLLVL.

J is TRBJ2-1 and V is TRBV7-6; D ambiguous. This CDR3 has 15 residues. Germline values: CDR1 SGHVS, CDR2 FNYEAQ. V dropped 2 bases and J dropped 0 bases, with 8 bases sitting between them. The chain's CDR3 is CASSLSMSSYNEQFF. DNA of the CDR3: TGTGCCAGCAGCTTATCGATGAGCTCCTACAATGAGCAGTTCTTC.

V gene TRBV7-7 combines with J gene TRBJ2-2; 7 positions agree with TRBD1. Per germline, CDR1 SSHAT and CDR2 FNYEAQ (reference sequence). With V trimmed by 5 bases and J by 4 bases, 10 bases remained unmatched. This CDR3 comprises 16 residues. The CDR3 loop reads CASSPATGPGTGELFF. The CDR3 DNA sequence: TGTGCCAGCAGCCCCGCGACAGGGCCGGGCACCGGGGAGCTGTTTTTT. The complete variable domain, with remaining parts taken from reference TRBV7-7 and TRBJ2-2, reads GAGVSQSPRYKVTKRGQDVTLRCDPISSHATLYWYQQALGQGPEFLTYFNYEAQPDKSGLPSDRFSAERPEGSISTLTIQRTEQRDSAMYRCASSPATGPGTGELFFGEGSRLTVL.

This clone was detected once. The chain recombines TRBV19 with TRBJ1-1; 9 bases line up with TRBD1. The ends lost 3 bases at V and 1 base at J; junction bases unmatched: 6. In germline, CDR1 is LNHDA, CDR2 SQIVND (reference sequence). The CDR3 is made up of 16 amino acids. This CDR3 reads CASSMGYRGPNTEAFF. Written as DNA, the CDR3 is TGTGCCAGTAGTATGGGATACAGGGGGCCGAACACTGAAGCTTTCTTT.